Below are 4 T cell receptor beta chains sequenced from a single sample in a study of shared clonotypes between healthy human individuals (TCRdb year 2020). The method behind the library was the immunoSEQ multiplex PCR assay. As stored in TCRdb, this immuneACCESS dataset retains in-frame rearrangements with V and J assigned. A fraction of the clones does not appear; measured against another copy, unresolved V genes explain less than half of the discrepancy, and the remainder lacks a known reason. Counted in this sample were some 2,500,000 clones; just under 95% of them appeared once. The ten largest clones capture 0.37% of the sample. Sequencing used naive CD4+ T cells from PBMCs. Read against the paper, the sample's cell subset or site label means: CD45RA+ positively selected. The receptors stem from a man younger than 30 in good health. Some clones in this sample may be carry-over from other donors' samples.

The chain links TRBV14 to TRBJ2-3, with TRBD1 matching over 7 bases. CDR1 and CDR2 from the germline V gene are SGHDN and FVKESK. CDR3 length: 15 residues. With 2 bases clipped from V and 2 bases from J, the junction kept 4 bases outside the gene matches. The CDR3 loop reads CASSQNRGLTDTQYF. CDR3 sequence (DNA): TGTGCCAGCAGCCAAAACAGGGGCCTCACAGATACGCAGTATTTT.

The CDR3 coding sequence is TGTGCCAGCAGTTTACGGGGCTTGCCCGGGACTGAAGCTTTCTTT. Protein product: CASSLRGLPGTEAFF. The rearrangement links TRBV27 to TRBJ1-1, with a tentative D call TRBD1 (5 bases). The CDR3 is 15 residues long. CDR1 MNHEY and CDR2 SMNVEV come from the germline V gene (reference sequence). V lost 2 bases to trimming and J lost 5 bases, with 15 bases between them.

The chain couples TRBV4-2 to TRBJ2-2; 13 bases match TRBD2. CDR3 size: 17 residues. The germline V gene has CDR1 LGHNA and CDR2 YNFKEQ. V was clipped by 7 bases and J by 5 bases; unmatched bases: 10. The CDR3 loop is CASKVGGLAGDTGELFF. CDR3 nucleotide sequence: TGTGCCAGCAAAGTTGGAGGACTAGCGGGAGATACCGGGGAGCTGTTTTTT.

Here the CDR3 reads CASSEGTHYQETQYF. The CDR3 DNA follows: TGTGCCAGCAGTGAGGGGACACATTACCAAGAGACCCAGTACTTC. V and J are TRBV6-1 and TRBJ2-5, with D perhaps TRBD1 (6 bases). CDR1 and CDR2 from the germline V gene are MNHNS and SASEGT. The CDR3 has 15 residues. V lost 3 bases and J 0 bases, leaving 11 bases between the germline ends.